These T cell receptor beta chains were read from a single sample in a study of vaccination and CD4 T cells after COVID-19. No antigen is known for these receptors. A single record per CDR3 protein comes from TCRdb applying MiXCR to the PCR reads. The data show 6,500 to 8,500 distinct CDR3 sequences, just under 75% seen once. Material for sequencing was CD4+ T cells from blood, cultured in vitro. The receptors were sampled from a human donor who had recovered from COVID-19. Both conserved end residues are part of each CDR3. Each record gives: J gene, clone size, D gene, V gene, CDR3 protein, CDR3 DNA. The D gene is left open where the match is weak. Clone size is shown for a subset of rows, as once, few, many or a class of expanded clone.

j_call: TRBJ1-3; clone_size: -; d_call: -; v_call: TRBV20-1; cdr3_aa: CSAGKGNSGNTIYF; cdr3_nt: TGCAGTGCTGGAAAGGGCAACTCTGGAAACACCATATATTTT
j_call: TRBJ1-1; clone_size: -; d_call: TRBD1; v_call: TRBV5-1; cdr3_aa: CASKGQGARNTEAFF; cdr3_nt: TGCGCCAGCAAAGGACAGGGCGCGAGGAACACTGAAGCTTTCTTT
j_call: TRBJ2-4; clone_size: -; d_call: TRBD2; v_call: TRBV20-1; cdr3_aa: CSAAGTSGIQYF; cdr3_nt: TGCAGTGCGGCGGGGACTAGTGGCATTCAGTACTTC
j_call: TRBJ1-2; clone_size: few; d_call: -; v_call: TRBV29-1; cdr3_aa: CSVRLRDGVSNYGYTF; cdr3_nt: TGCAGCGTCAGGCTCAGGGACGGAGTTTCTAACTATGGCTACACCTTC
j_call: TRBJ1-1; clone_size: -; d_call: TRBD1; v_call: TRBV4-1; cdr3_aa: CASSRDRINTEAFF; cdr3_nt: TGCGCCAGCAGCCGGGACAGAATCAACACTGAAGCTTTCTTT
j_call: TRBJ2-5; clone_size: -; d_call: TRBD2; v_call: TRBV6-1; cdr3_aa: CASSGGTSGMETQYF; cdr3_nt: TGTGCCAGCAGTGGGGGGACTAGTGGTATGGAGACCCAGTACTTC
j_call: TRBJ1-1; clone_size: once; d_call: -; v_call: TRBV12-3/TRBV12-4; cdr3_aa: CASSPWTANTEAFF; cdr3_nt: TGTGCCAGCAGTCCTTGGACGGCAAACACTGAAGCTTTCTTT
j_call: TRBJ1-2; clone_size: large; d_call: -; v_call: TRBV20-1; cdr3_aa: CSARPRENGQSGYTF; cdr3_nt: TGCAGTGCTAGACCCCGGGAAAACGGCCAGTCTGGCTACACCTTC
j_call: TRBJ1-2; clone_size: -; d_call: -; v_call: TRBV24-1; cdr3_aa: CATSESYSYGYTF; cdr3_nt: TGTGCCACCAGTGAGTCCTACAGCTATGGCTACACCTTC
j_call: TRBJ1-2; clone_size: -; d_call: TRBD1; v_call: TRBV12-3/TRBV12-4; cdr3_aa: CASSLDRRGYTF; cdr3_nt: TGTGCCAGCAGCCTGGACAGGCGCGGCTACACCTTC
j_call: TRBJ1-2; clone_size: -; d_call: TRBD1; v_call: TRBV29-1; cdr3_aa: CSVGGTGGYGYTF; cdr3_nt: TGCAGCGTTGGAGGGACAGGGGGCTATGGCTACACCTTC
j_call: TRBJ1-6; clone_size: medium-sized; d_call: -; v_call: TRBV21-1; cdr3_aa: CASRTGTGRNSPLHF; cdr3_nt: TGTGCCAGCAGAACCGGGACAGGGCGGAATTCACCCCTCCACTTT
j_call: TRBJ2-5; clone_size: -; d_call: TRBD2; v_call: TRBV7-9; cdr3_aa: CASTGRVGLAPKKRETQYF; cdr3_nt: TGTGCCAGCACCGGACGTGTGGGACTAGCCCCTAAGAAGAGGGAGACCCAGTACTTC
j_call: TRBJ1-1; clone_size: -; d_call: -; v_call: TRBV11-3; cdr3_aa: CASSLDQPEENTEAFF; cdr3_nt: TGTGCCAGCAGCTTAGATCAGCCGGAAGAGAACACTGAAGCTTTCTTT
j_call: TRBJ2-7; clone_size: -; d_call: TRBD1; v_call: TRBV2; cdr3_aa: CASSAETGNEQYF; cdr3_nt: TGTGCCAGCAGTGCCGAGACAGGGAACGAGCAGTACTTC
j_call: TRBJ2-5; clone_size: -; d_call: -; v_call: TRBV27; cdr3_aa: CASSLGRLPEETQYF; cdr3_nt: TGTGCCAGCAGTTTGGGGAGGCTACCTGAAGAGACCCAGTACTTC
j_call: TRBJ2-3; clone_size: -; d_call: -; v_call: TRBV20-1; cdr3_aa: CSARPSLKADTQYF; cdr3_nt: TGCAGTGCTAGACCTAGCCTCAAGGCAGATACGCAGTATTTT
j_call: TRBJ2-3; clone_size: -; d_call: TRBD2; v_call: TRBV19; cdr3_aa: CASSLTSGTSTDTQYF; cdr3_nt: TGTGCCAGTAGTCTTACTAGCGGGACCAGCACAGATACGCAGTATTTT
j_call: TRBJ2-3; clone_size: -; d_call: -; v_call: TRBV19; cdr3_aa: CATRPGVRGTDTQYF; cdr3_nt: TGTGCCACCCGTCCCGGGGTGAGGGGCACAGATACGCAGTATTTT
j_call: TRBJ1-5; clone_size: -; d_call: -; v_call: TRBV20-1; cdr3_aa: CSARVYSNQPQHF; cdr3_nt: TGCAGTGCTAGGGTCTATAGCAATCAGCCCCAGCATTTT
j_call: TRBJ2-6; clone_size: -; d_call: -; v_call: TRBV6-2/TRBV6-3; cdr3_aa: CASSYGGAGANVLTF; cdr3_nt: TGTGCCAGCAGTTACGGGGGCGCTGGGGCCAACGTCCTGACTTTC
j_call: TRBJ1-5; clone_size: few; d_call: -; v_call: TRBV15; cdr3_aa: CATSRDWRGNQPQHF; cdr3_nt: TGTGCCACCAGCAGAGATTGGAGGGGCAATCAGCCCCAGCATTTT
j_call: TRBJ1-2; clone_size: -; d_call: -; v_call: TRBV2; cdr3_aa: CASSVDRNYGYTF; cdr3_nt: TGTGCCAGCAGCGTGGACAGAAACTATGGCTACACCTTC
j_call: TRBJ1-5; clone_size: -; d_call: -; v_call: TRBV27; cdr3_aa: CASSFIGSNQPQHF; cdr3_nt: TGTGCCAGCAGTTTTATAGGGAGCAATCAGCCCCAGCATTTT
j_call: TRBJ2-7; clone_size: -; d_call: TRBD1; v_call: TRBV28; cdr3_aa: CASRGTVPYEQYF; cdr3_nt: TGTGCCAGCAGAGGGACAGTTCCGTACGAGCAGTACTTC
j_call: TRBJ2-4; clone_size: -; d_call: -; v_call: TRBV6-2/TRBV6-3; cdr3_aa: CASSYGTVLAKNIQYF; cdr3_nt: TGTGCCAGCAGTTACGGTACAGTCCTAGCCAAAAACATTCAGTACTTC
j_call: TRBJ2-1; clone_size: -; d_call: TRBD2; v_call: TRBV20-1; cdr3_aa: CSASGSGTTSYNEQFF; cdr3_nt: TGCAGTGCGAGTGGCTCCGGGACTACGAGCTACAATGAGCAGTTCTTC
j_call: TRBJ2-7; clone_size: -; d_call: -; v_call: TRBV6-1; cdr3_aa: CASSRVGATPDEQYF; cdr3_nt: TGTGCCAGCAGTCGGGTAGGGGCGACTCCTGACGAGCAGTACTTC
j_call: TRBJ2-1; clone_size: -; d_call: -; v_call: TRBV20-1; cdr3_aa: CSARLPGARSNEQFF; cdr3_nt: TGCAGTGCTAGGCTCCCCGGGGCGCGAAGCAATGAGCAGTTCTTC
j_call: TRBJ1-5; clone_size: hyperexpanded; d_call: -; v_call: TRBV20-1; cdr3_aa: CSARPGLDNQPQHF; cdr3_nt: TGCAGTGCTAGACCGGGGCTGGACAATCAGCCCCAGCATTTT
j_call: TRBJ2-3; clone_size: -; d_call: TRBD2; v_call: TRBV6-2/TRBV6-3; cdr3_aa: CASSSQRGRGDTQYF; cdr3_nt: TGTGCCAGCAGTTCCCAGCGGGGCCGAGGAGATACGCAGTATTTT
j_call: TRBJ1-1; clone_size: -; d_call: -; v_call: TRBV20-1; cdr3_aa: CSAPAGWLANTEAFF; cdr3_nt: TGCAGTGCTCCAGCAGGGTGGTTGGCGAACACTGAAGCTTTCTTT
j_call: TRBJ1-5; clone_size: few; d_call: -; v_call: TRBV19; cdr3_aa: CASCQEDQPQHF; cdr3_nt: TGTGCCAGTTGCCAGGAAGATCAGCCCCAGCATTTT
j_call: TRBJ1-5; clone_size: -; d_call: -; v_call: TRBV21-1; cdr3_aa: CASSKAAGSNQPQHF; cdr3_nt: TGTGCCAGCAGCAAAGCCGCGGGTAGCAATCAGCCCCAGCATTTT
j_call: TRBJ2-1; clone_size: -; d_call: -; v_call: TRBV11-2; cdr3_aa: CASSSGGGSVDEQFF; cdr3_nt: TGTGCCAGCAGCTCCGGTGGGGGAAGTGTAGATGAGCAGTTCTTC
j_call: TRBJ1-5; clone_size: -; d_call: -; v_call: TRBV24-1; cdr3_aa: CATGTDSNQPQHF; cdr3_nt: TGTGCCACCGGAACAGATAGCAATCAGCCCCAGCATTTT
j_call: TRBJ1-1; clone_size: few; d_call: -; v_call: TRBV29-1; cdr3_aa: CSASFHDGLPTEAFF; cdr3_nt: TGCAGCGCATCCTTTCACGACGGCCTACCCACTGAAGCTTTCTTT
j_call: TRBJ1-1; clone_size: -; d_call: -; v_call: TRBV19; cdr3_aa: CASSTGPRNTEAFF; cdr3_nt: TGTGCCAGTAGTACGGGACCCAGAAACACTGAAGCTTTCTTT
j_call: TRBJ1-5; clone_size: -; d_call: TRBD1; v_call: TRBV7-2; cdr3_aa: CASSLDRGRNQPQHF; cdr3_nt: TGTGCCAGCAGCCTGGACAGGGGAAGGAATCAGCCCCAGCATTTT
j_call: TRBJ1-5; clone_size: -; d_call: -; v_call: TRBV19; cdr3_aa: CASSYFRVGNQPQHF; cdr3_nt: TGTGCCAGTAGTTACTTCAGGGTGGGCAATCAGCCCCAGCATTTT
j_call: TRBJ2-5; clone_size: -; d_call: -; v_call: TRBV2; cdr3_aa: CASRRAIQETQYF; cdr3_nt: TGTGCCAGCAGGAGGGCGATTCAAGAGACCCAGTACTTC
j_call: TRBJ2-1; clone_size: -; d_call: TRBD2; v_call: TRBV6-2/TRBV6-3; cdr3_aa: CASSPLGLGGNEQFF; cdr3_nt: TGTGCCAGCAGTCCCCTCGGACTAGGAGGGAATGAGCAGTTCTTC
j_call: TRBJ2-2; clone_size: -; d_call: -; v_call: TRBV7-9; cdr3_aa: CASSTPVTGELFF; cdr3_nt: TGTGCCAGCAGCACCCCGGTCACCGGGGAGCTGTTTTTT
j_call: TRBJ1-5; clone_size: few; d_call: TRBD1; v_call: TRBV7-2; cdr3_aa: CASSRTGVGNQPQHF; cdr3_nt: TGTGCCAGCAGCCGTACAGGGGTTGGCAATCAGCCCCAGCATTTT
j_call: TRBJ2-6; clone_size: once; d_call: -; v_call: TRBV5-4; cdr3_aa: CASSFYSGANVLTF; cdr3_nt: TGTGCCAGCAGCTTTTACTCTGGGGCCAACGTCCTGACTTTC
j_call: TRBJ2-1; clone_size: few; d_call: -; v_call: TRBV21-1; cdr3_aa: CASSKVGEGRDDEQFF; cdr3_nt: TGTGCCAGCAGCAAAGTTGGGGAGGGACGGGACGATGAGCAGTTCTTC
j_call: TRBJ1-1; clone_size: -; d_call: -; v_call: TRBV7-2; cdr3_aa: CASSLHRSPNTEAFF; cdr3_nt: TGTGCCAGCAGCTTACACAGGAGCCCGAACACTGAAGCTTTCTTT
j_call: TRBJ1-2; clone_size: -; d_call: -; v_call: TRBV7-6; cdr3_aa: CASSLVSMGYGYTF; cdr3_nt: TGTGCCAGCAGCTTAGTTTCCATGGGCTATGGCTACACCTTC
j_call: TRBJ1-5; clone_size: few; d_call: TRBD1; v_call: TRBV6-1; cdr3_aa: CASRDRARSGNQPQHF; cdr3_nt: TGTGCCAGCAGAGACAGGGCAAGAAGCGGCAATCAGCCCCAGCATTTT
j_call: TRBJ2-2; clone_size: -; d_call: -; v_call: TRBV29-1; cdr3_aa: CSATGQSNTGELFF; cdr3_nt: TGCAGCGCGACAGGCCAGTCGAACACCGGGGAGCTGTTTTTT
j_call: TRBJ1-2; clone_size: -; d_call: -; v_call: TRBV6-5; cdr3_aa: CASSYSGGFGGYTF; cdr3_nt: TGTGCCAGCAGTTACTCGGGGGGGTTTGGAGGCTACACCTTC
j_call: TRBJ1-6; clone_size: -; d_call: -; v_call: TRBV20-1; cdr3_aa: CSAPGRGGSRNSPLHF; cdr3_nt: TGCAGTGCTCCCGGTCGGGGGGGGTCTCGTAATTCACCCCTCCACTTT